This TCR beta chain was sequenced in a study of blood T cell repertoires in COVID-19. About the research overall: Sample material is recorded as cDNA or gDNA derived from T cells, B-cell-depleted T cells, or PBMCs.

Looked up from germline, CDR1 is LGHDT and CDR2 is YNNKEL (reference sequence). This CDR3 region has 17 residues. V lost 2 bases to trimming and J lost 4 bases; unmatched junction nucleotides: 10. Original methodology: Nucleated cell counts were estimated from reference gene primer amplification. Profiling relied on immunoSEQ multiplex PCR, and the TCRdb table lists in-frame clones only, not all of them. V, J and clone size are those of that table, while D and trimming were read from the DNA. The sample has more than 150,000 clones, 94% seen once. Sample: peripheral blood. This receptor was obtained from a man aged 30 to 45 with COVID-19, enrolled during active disease. The V and J genes are TRBV3-1 (or the pseudogene TRBV3-2) and TRBJ2-5; TRBD1 aligns across 10 bases. The DNA for the CDR3 is TGTGCCAGCAGCCAAAACCCGCCGGGACAGGGGCGAGAGACCCAGTACTTC. Translating gives CASSQNPPGQGRETQYF.